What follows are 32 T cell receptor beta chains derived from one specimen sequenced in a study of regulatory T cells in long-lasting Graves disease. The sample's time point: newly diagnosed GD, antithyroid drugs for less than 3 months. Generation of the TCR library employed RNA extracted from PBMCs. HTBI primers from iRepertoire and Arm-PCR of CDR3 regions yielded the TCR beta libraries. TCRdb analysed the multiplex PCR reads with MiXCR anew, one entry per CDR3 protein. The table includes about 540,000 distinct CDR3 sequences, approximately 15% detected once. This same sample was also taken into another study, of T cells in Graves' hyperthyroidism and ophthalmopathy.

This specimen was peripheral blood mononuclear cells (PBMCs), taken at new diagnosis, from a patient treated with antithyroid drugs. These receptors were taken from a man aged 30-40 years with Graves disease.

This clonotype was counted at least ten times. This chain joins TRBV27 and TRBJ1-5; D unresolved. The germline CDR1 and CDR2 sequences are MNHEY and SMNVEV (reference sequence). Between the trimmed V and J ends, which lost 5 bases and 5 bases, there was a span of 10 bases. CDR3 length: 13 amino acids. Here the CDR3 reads CASSIRTDQPQHF. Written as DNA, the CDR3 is TGTGCCAGCAGTATAAGGACCGATCAGCCCCAGCATTTT.

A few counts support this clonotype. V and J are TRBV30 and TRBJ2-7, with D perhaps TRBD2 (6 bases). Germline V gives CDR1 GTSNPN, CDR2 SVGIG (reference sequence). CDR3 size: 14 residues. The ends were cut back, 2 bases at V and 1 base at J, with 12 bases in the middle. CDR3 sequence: CAWSPGTGSYEQYF. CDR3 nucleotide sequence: TGTGCCTGGAGTCCCGGGACTGGATCCTACGAGCAGTACTTC. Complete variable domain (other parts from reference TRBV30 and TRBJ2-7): SQTIHQWPATLVQPVGSPLSLECTVEGTSNPNLYWYRQAAGRGLQLLFYSVGIGQISSEVPQNLSASRPQDRQFILSSKKLLLSDSGFYLCAWSPGTGSYEQYFGPGTRLTVT.

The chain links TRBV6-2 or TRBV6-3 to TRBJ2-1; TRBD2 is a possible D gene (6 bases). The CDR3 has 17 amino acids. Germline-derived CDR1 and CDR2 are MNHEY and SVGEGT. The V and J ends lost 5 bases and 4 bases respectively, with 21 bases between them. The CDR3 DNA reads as TGTGCCAGCAGTCAACTACTAGCCTTCCTTCTTTACAATGAGCAGTTCTTC. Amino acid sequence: CASSQLLAFLLYNEQFF.

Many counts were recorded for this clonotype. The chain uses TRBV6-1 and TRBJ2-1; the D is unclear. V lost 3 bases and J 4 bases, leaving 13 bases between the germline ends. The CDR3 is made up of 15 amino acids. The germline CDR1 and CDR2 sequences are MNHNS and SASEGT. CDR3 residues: CASSDLGIGYNEQFF. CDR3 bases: TGTGCCAGCAGTGACCTAGGTATCGGGTACAATGAGCAGTTCTTC.

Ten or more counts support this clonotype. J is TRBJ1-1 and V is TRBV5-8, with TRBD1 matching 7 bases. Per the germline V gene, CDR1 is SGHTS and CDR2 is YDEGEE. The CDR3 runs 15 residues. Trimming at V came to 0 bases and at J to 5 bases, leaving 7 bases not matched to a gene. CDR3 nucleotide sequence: TGTGCCAGCAGCTTGGAGTACGCAGGGGGTACTGAAGCTTTCTTT. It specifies CASSLEYAGGTEAFF.

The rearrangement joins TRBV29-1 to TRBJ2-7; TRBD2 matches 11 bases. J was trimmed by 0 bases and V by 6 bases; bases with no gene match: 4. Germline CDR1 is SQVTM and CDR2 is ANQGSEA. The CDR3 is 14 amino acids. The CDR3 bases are TGCAGCGTGGGGACTAGCGGACCCTCCTACGAGCAGTACTTC. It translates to CSVGTSGPSYEQYF.

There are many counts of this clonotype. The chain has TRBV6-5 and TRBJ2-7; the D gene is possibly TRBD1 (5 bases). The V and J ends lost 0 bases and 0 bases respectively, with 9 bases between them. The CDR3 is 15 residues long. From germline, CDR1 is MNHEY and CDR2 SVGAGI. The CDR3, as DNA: TGTGCCAGCAGTTACTCGAGGCAGGGCTCCTACGAGCAGTACTTC. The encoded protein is CASSYSRQGSYEQYF.

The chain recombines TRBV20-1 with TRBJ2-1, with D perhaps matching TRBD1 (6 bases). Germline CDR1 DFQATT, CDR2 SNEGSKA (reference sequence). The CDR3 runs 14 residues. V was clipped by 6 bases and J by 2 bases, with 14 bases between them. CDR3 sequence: CSAPMDSAYNEQFF. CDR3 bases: TGCAGTGCACCAATGGACAGCGCCTACAATGAGCAGTTCTTC.

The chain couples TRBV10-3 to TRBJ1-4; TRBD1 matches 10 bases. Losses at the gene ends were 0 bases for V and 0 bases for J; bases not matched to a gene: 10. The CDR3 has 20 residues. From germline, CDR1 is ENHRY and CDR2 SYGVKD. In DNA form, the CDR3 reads TGTGCCATCAGTGAGTCGTTCGGGACAGGGGACTATGCAACTAATGAAAAACTGTTTTTT. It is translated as CAISESFGTGDYATNEKLFF.

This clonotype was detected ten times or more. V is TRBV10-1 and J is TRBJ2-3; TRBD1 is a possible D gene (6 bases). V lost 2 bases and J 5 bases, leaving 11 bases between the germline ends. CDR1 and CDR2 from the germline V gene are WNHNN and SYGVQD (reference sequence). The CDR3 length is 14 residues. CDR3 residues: CASSEGGAGDTQYF. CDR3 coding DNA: TGCGCCAGCAGTGAGGGGGGCGCCGGAGATACGCAGTATTTT.

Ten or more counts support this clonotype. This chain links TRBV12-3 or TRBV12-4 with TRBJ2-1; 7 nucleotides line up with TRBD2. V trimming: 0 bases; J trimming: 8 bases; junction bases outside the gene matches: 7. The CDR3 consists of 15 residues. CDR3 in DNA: TGTGCCAGCAGTTTAGCGCTCCCGGCGGGGGATGAGCAGTTCTTC. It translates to CASSLALPAGDEQFF.

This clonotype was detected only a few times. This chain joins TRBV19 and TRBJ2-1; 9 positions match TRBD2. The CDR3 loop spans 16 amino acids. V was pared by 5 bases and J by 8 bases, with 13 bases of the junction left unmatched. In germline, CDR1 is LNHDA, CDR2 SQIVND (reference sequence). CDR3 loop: CASSLLAGAPGDEQFF. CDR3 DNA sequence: TGTGCCAGTAGTCTTTTAGCGGGGGCCCCCGGCGATGAGCAGTTCTTC.

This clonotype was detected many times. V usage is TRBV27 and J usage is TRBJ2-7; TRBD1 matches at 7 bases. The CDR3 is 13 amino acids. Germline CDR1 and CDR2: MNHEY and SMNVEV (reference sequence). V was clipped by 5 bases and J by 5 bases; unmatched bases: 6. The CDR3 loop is CASSALTGNEQYF. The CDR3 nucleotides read TGTGCCAGCAGTGCTCTGACAGGGAACGAGCAGTACTTC.

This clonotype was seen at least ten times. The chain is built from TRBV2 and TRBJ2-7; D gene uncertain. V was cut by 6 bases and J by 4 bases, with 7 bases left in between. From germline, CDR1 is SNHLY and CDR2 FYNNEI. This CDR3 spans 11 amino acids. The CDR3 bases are TGTGCCAGCAGACGAAATTACGAGCAGTACTTC. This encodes CASRRNYEQYF.

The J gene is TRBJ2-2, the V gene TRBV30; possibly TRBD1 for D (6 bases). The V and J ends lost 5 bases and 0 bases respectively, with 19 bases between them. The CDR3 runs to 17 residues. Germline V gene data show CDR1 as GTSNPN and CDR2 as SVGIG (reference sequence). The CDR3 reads CAWRRRDTYTNTGELFF. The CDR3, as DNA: TGTGCCTGGCGCCGCCGGGACACCTATACGAACACCGGGGAGCTGTTTTTT. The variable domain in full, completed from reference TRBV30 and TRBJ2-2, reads SQTIHQWPATLVQPVGSPLSLECTVEGTSNPNLYWYRQAAGRGLQLLFYSVGIGQISSEVPQNLSASRPQDRQFILSSKKLLLSDSGFYLCAWRRRDTYTNTGELFFGEGSRLTVL.

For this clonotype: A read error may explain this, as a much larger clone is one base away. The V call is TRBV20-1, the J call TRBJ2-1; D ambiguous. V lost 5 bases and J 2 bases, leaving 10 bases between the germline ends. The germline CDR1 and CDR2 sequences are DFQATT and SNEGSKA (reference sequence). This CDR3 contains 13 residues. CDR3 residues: CSARGSAYNEQFF. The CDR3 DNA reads TGCAGTGCTCGAGGAAGCGCCTACAATGAGCAGTTCTTC.

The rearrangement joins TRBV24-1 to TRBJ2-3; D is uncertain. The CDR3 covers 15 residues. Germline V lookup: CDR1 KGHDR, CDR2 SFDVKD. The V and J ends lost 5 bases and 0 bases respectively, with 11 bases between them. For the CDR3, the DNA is TGTGCCACCAGTGGCGTCGGGCGAAGCACAGATACGCAGTATTTT. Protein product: CATSGVGRSTDTQYF.

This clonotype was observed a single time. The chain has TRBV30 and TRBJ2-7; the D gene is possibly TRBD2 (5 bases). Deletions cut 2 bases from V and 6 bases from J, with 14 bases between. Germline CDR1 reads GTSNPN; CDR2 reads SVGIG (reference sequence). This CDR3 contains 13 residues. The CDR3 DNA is TGTGCCTGGAGTAAGGAGGTACCCCTCGAGCAGTACTTC. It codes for CAWSKEVPLEQYF. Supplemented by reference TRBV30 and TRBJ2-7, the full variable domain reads SQTIHQWPATLVQPVGSPLSLECTVEGTSNPNLYWYRQAAGRGLQLLFYSVGIGQISSEVPQNLSASRPQDRQFILSSKKLLLSDSGFYLCAWSKEVPLEQYFGPGTRLTVT.

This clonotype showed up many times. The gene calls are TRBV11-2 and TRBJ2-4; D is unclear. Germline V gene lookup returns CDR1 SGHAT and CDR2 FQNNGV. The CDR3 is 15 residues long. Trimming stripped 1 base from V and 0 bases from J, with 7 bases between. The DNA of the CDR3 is TGTGCCAGCAGCTTAGGGTGGGGAGCCAAAAACATTCAGTACTTC. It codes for CASSLGWGAKNIQYF.

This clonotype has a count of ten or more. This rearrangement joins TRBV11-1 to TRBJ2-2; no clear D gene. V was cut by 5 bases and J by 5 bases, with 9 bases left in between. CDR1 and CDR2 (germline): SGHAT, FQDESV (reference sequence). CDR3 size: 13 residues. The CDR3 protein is CASSLDQTGELFF. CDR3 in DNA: TGTGCCAGCAGCCTGGACCAAACCGGGGAGCTGTTTTTT.

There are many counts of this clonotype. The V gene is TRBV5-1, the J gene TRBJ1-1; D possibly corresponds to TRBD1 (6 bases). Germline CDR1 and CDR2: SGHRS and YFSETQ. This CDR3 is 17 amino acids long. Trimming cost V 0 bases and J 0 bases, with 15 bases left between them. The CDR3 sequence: CASSLGYLGQMNTEAFF. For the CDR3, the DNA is TGCGCCAGCAGCTTGGGGTACCTTGGACAGATGAACACTGAAGCTTTCTTT.

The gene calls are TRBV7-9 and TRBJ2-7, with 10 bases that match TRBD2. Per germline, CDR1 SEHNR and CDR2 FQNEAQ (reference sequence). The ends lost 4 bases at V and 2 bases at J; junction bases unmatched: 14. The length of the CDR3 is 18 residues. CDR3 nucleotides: TGTGCCAGCAGCTGGGGCCGGCTAGCGGGAGAGGACCCCTACGAGCAGTACTTC. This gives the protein CASSWGRLAGEDPYEQYF.

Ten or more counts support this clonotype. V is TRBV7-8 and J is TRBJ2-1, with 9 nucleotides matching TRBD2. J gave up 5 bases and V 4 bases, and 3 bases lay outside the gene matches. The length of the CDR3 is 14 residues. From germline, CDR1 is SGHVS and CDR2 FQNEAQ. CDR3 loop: CASSSGLAHNEQFF. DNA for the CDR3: TGTGCCAGCAGCTCGGGACTAGCCCACAATGAGCAGTTCTTC.

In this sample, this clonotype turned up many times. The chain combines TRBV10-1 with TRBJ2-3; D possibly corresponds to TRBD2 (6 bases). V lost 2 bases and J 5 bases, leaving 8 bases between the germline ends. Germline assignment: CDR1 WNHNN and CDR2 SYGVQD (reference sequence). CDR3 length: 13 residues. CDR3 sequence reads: CASSEVGGDTQYF. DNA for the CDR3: TGCGCCAGCAGTGAGGTCGGGGGAGATACGCAGTATTTT.

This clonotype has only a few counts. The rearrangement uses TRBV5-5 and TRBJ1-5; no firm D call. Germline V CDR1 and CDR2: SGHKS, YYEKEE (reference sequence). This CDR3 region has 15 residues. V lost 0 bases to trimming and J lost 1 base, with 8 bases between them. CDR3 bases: TGTGCCAGCAGCTTGGCTTTATTGAGCAATCAGCCCCAGCATTTT. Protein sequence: CASSLALLSNQPQHF.

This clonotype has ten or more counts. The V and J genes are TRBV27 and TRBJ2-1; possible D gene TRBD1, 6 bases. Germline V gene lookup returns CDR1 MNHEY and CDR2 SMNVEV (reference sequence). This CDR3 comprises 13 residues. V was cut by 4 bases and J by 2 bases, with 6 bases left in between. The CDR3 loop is CASSYRAYNEQFF. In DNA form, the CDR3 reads TGTGCCAGCAGTTACAGGGCCTACAATGAGCAGTTCTTC.

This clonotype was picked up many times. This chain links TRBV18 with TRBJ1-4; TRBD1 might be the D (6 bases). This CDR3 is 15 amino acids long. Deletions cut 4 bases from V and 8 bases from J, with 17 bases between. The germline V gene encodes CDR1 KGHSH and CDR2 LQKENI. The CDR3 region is CASSLARGLEEKLFF. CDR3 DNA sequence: TGTGCCAGCTCACTCGCGCGGGGGCTGGAGGAAAAACTGTTTTTT.

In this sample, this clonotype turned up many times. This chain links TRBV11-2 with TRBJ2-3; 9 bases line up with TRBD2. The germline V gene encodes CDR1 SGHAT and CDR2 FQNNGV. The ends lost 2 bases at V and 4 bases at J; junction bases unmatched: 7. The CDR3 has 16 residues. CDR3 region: CASSLSGGRAADTQYF. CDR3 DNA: TGTGCCAGCAGCTTAAGTGGCGGGAGGGCTGCAGATACGCAGTATTTT.

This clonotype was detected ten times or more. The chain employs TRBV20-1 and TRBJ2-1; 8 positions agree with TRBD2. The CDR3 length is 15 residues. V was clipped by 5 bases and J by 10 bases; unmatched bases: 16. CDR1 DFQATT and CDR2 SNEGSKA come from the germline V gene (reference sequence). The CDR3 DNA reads TGCAGTGCTGAGGGGGTTAGCGGGAACCCCCGGGAGCAGTTCTTC. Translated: CSAEGVSGNPREQFF.

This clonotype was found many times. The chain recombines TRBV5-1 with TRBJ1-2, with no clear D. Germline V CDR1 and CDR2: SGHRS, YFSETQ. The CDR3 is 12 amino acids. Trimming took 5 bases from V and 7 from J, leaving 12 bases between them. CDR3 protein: CASREPELGYTF. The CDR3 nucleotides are TGCGCCAGCAGGGAACCCGAGCTTGGCTACACCTTC.

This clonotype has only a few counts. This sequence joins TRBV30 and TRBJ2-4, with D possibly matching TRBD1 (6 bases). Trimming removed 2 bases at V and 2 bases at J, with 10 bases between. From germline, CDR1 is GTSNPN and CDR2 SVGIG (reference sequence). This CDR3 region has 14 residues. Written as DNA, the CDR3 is TGTGCCTGGAGTTTAACAGGGACCAAAAACATTCAGTACTTC. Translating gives CAWSLTGTKNIQYF.

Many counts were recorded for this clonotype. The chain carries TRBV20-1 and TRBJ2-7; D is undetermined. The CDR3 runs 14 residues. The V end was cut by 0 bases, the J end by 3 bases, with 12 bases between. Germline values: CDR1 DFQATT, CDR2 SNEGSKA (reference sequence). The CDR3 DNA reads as TGCAGTGCTAGAGATCGAAGTAACAGCTACGAGCAGTACTTC. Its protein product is CSARDRSNSYEQYF.